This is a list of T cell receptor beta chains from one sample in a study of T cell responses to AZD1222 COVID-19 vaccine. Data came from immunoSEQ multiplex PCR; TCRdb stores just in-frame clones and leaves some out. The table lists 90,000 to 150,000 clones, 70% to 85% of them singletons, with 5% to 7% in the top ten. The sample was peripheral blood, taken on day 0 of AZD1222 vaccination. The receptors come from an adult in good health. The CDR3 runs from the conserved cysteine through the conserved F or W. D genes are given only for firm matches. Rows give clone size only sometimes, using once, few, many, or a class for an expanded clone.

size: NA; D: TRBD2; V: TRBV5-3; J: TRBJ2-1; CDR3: CARSPSGLAGEQFF; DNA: TGTGCCAGAAGCCCCTCGGGACTAGCGGGCGAGCAGTTCTTC
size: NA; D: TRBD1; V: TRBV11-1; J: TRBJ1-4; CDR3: CASSYRDRYNEKLFF; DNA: TGTGCCAGCAGCTACCGGGACAGGTATAATGAAAAACTGTTTTTT
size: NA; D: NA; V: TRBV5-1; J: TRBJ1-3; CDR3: CASSLTDSSSGNTIYF; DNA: TGCGCCAGCAGCTTGACCGATTCCTCCTCTGGAAACACCATATATTTT
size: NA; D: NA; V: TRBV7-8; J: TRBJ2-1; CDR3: CASSRETRAVNEQFF; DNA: TGTGCCAGCAGCCGAGAGACTAGAGCGGTCAATGAGCAGTTCTTC
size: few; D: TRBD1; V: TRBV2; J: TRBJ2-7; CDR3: CASSEGQGREQYF; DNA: TGTGCCAGCAGTGAAGGACAGGGCAGGGAGCAGTACTTC
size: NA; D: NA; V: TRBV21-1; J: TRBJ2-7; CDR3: CASSNGRSSYEQYF; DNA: TGTGCCAGCAGCAACGGACGGAGCTCCTACGAGCAGTACTTC
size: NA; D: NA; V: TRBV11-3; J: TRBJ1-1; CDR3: CASSFSQGTEAFF; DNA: TGTGCCAGCAGCTTTTCACAGGGCACTGAAGCTTTCTTT
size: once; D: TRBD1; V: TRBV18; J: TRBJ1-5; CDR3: CASSPRTGGSNQPQHF; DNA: TGTGCCAGCTCACCCCGGACAGGGGGATCCAATCAGCCCCAGCATTTT
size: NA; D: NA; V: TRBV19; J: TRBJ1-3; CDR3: CASSIFFGGYSGNTIYF; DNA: TGTGCCAGTAGTATCTTTTTCGGGGGATACTCTGGAAACACCATATATTTT
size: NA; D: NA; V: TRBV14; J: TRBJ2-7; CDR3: CASSPFRAGHGTYEQYF; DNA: TGTGCCAGCAGCCCGTTCCGTGCGGGACACGGGACCTACGAGCAGTACTTC
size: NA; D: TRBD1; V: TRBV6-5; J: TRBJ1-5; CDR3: CASNTGGPDQPQHF; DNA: TGTGCCAGTAATACAGGGGGCCCCGATCAGCCCCAGCATTTT
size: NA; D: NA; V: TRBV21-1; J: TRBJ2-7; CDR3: CASSKDSGTGVSYEQYF; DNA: TGTGCCAGCAGCAAAGATTCGGGGACAGGGGTTTCCTACGAGCAGTACTTC
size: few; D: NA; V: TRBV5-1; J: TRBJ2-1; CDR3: CASSLQDSYNEQFF; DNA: TGCGCCAGCAGCTTACAGGACTCCTACAATGAGCAGTTCTTC
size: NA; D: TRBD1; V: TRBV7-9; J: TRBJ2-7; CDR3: CASSLVRGQGSEQYF; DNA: TGTGCCAGCAGCTTAGTCAGGGGACAGGGGTCCGAGCAGTACTTC
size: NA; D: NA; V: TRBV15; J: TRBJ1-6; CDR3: CATGRENSPLHF; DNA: TGTGCCACAGGACGTGAAAATTCACCCCTCCACTTT
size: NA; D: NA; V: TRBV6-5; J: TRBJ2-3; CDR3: CASTFGDTQYF; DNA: TGTGCCAGCACCTTCGGAGATACGCAGTATTTT